Shown below are 30 T cell receptor beta chains from a single sample sequenced in a study of blood T cell repertoires in COVID-19. Repertoires were generated with immunoSEQ multiplex PCR, while TCRdb's copy carries only in-frame clones and drops some. The data contain more than 110,000 clones, 65% to 90% of them singletons. Sequencing input: peripheral blood. Receptors were obtained from a man aged 45-65 years with acute or convalescent COVID-19.

The table lists this clone with many counts. The chain uses TRBV4-1 and TRBJ2-7; 8 nucleotides match TRBD1. This CDR3 contains 15 residues. CDR1 and CDR2 (germline): MGHRA, YSYEKL. Trimming removed 4 bases from V and 3 bases from J; junction bases left unmatched: 8. The CDR3 bases are TGCGCCAGCAGCCGTGGGACAGGAAGCTACTACGAGCAGTACTTC. It translates to CASSRGTGSYYEQYF.

The CDR3 DNA sequence: TGTGCCAGCAGTTACAAGGCAGGGGGTAGGCAGCCCCAGCATTTT. It translates to CASSYKAGGRQPQHF. The rearrangement joins TRBV6-5 to TRBJ1-5; TRBD1 matches 7 bases. Per germline, CDR1 MNHEY and CDR2 SVGAGI. This CDR3 has 15 residues. Unmatched junction bases numbered 8, after V lost 2 bases and J lost 7 bases.

The V call is TRBV19, the J call TRBJ1-5; TRBD1 is a possible D gene (6 bases). Trimming removed 5 bases from V and 2 bases from J, with 16 bases in between. The CDR3 covers 16 residues. From germline, CDR1 is LNHDA and CDR2 SQIVND (reference sequence). The CDR3 coding sequence is TGTGCCAGTAGTTTACGTTGGACAGCAGGCAATCAGCCCCAGCATTTT. Encoded protein: CASSLRWTAGNQPQHF.

This chain joins TRBV28 and TRBJ1-4, with D possibly being TRBD1 (5 bases). Trimming took 2 bases from V and 2 from J, leaving 6 bases between them. Germline V gene sequence: CDR1 MDHEN, CDR2 SYDVKM. The CDR3 spans 14 residues. The CDR3 DNA reads as TGTGCCAGCAGTTTAAGACAGACTAATGAAAAACTGTTTTTT. Translated, it gives CASSLRQTNEKLFF.

V usage is TRBV28 and J usage is TRBJ1-5, with D possibly being TRBD1 (6 bases). This CDR3 region has 13 residues. V was cut by 8 bases and J by 4 bases, with 12 bases left in between. Germline loops: CDR1 MDHEN, CDR2 SYDVKM. DNA for the CDR3: TGTGCCAGCTGCCTCCAGGGGAATCAGCCCCAGCATTTT. Translated: CASCLQGNQPQHF.

J is TRBJ2-7 and V is TRBV7-8, with 9 bases lining up with TRBD1. The CDR3 extends over 14 amino acids. Germline CDR1 reads SGHVS; CDR2 reads FQNEAQ. V was clipped by 10 bases and J by 1 base; unmatched bases: 8. Written as DNA, the CDR3 is TGTGCCACTAATCCGGGACAGGGATCCTACGAGCAGTACTTC. Protein: CATNPGQGSYEQYF.

V usage is TRBV5-1 and J usage is TRBJ2-7; 7 bases map to TRBD1. The V and J ends lost 4 bases and 0 bases, in that order; junction bases with no gene match: 7. The germline CDR1 and CDR2 sequences are SGHRS and YFSETQ. The CDR3 consists of 15 residues. As DNA, the CDR3 is TGCGCCAGCAGCGTACAGGGGCCTAGCTCCTACGAGCAGTACTTC. It specifies CASSVQGPSSYEQYF.

The chain joins TRBV5-4 to TRBJ2-3, with TRBD2 matching 11 bases. The CDR3 is 18 residues long. The germline CDR1 and CDR2 sequences are SGHNT and YYREEE (reference sequence). Trimming took 5 bases from V and 3 from J; bases not matched to a gene: 14. The CDR3 region is CASSLDPGLAVLTDTQYF. The CDR3 region has the DNA TGTGCCAGCAGTCTAGATCCGGGACTAGCGGTCTTGACAGATACGCAGTATTTT.

CDR3 region: CATPEKTEAFF. The CDR3 region has the DNA TGTGCCACCCCCGAGAAAACTGAAGCTTTCTTT. The chain has TRBV24-1 and TRBJ1-1; D gene ambiguous. CDR1 and CDR2 from the germline V gene are KGHDR and SFDVKD. The CDR3 loop spans 11 amino acids. Trimming took off 9 bases at V and 5 bases at J, with 9 bases between the two ends.

The CDR3 sequence: CASSQGNPGTSGQYF. The CDR3 coding sequence is TGTGCCAGCAGCCAAGGTAATCCCGGGACATCAGGACAGTACTTC. This chain joins TRBV3-1 (or the pseudogene TRBV3-2) and TRBJ2-7; possible D gene TRBD1, 6 bases. Germline CDR1 and CDR2: LGHDT and YNNKEL (reference sequence). The CDR3 covers 15 residues. V shed 1 base and J shed 10 bases, with 20 bases lying between them.

V gene TRBV29-1 combines with J gene TRBJ2-7; 8 positions agree with TRBD1. Germline lookup yields CDR1 SQVTM and CDR2 ANQGSEA. There are 15 residues in the CDR3. The V gene end was trimmed by 3 bases and the J gene end by 3 bases; junction bases not matched to a gene: 10. In nucleotides, the CDR3 is TGCAGCGTTGATGGTGGCAGGGGGCGGATCTACGAGCAGTACTTC. The encoded protein is CSVDGGRGRIYEQYF.

This clone was recorded a few times. The rearrangement joins TRBV10-3 to TRBJ2-2; possible D gene TRBD1, 6 bases. Per germline, CDR1 ENHRY and CDR2 SYGVKD. The CDR3 extends over 20 amino acids. Trimming took 2 bases from V and 4 from J, leaving 26 bases between them. DNA of the CDR3: TGTGCCATCAGTGAGACGGGATTCCTTGTAGAACAGGGCGGCACCGGGGAGCTGTTTTTT. Its protein product is CAISETGFLVEQGGTGELFF.

The chain combines TRBV5-6 with TRBJ2-7; D might be TRBD2 (5 bases). This CDR3 has 14 residues. CDR1 SGHDT and CDR2 YYEEEE come from the germline V gene. Trimming removed 4 bases at V and 7 bases at J, with 18 bases between. The CDR3 nucleotides read TGTGCCAGCAGCCGAGGGCGTTGGGGTTATGAGCAGTACTTC. The encoded protein is CASSRGRWGYEQYF.

The rearrangement links TRBV12-5 to TRBJ2-7, with D maybe TRBD2 (6 bases). Trimming left V 1 base short and J 6 bases short, with 10 bases between. CDR3 length: 13 residues. Germline values: CDR1 LGHNT, CDR2 FRNRAP. The CDR3 region is CASGLGEVGEQYF. CDR3 nucleotide sequence: TGTGCTAGTGGTTTGGGGGAGGTGGGCGAGCAGTACTTC.

The chain uses TRBV27 and TRBJ1-5; possibly TRBD1 for D (5 bases). This CDR3 has 15 amino acids. The V gene's germline CDR1 is MNHEY and CDR2 SMNVEV (reference sequence). Trimming stripped 2 bases from V and 8 bases from J, with 16 bases between. The CDR3 here is CASSLTGHRYEPQHF. CDR3 DNA sequence: TGTGCCAGCAGTTTAACAGGTCACCGATATGAGCCCCAGCATTTT.

This chain joins TRBV7-9 and TRBJ2-4; 8 bases match TRBD1. V shed 6 bases, J shed 2 bases, and the junction held 9 bases outside the gene matches. This CDR3 has 16 residues. Germline values: CDR1 SEHNR, CDR2 FQNEAQ (reference sequence). The CDR3 sequence: CASSGWNRGTKNIQYF. The CDR3 nucleotides are TGTGCCAGCAGTGGCTGGAACAGGGGGACCAAAAACATTCAGTACTTC.

The chain joins TRBV7-9 to TRBJ2-1; 9 nucleotides align to TRBD2. CDR1 and CDR2 from the germline V gene are SEHNR and FQNEAQ (reference sequence). The CDR3 runs 13 residues. Germline trimming cut 4 bases from V and 9 bases from J; bases unmatched to any gene: 4. CDR3 residues: CASSWGLASEQFF. DNA of the CDR3: TGTGCCAGCAGCTGGGGACTAGCCAGTGAGCAGTTCTTC. The full variable domain, its missing parts supplied by reference TRBV7-9 and TRBJ2-1, is DTGVSQNPRHKITKRGQNVTFRCDPISEHNRLYWYRQTLGQGPEFLTYFQNEAQLEKSRLLSDRFSAERPKGSFSTLEIQRTEQGDSAMYLCASSWGLASEQFFGPGTRLTVL.

The chain uses TRBV5-4 and TRBJ2-7; D remains ambiguous. Trimming took off 0 bases at V and 0 bases at J, with 13 bases between the two ends. The CDR3 spans 16 residues. CDR1 is SGHNT, CDR2 YYREEE, per germline (reference sequence). For the CDR3, the DNA is TGTGCCAGCAGCTTGGGGTCAGGCCAAAGCTCCTACGAGCAGTACTTC. It specifies CASSLGSGQSSYEQYF.

This clone appeared once. V and J are TRBV27 and TRBJ2-3; 15 nucleotides align to TRBD2. Germline V CDR1 and CDR2: MNHEY, SMNVEV (reference sequence). The length of the CDR3 is 18 residues. The J segment lost 1 base and the V segment lost 3 bases, leaving 5 bases of the junction unmatched. CDR3 sequence reads: CASSFGTSGGRGTDTQYF. The CDR3 nucleotides read TGTGCCAGCAGTTTCGGGACTAGCGGGGGGCGGGGCACAGATACGCAGTATTTT.

Of note for this clone: Other DNA sequences in the same sample also yield this CDR3. The chain carries TRBV5-1 and TRBJ2-7; a weak D match, TRBD2 (6 bases). Germline loops: CDR1 SGHRS, CDR2 YFSETQ. The CDR3 is 14 amino acids. V was shortened by 0 bases and J by 2 bases, with 9 bases between the two germline ends. The chain's CDR3 is CASSLDSGPYEQYF. The CDR3 DNA follows: TGCGCCAGCAGCTTGGATAGCGGCCCCTACGAGCAGTACTTC.

This chain connects TRBV18 to TRBJ1-5; weak D call: TRBD1 (6 bases). Germline loops: CDR1 KGHSH, CDR2 LQKENI. Between the trimmed V and J ends, which lost 6 bases and 6 bases, there was a span of 18 bases. The CDR3 runs to 15 residues. For the CDR3, the DNA is TGTGCCAGCTCTCCTCGGGGGGGGGCAGGTCAGCCCCAGCATTTT. This codes for CASSPRGGAGQPQHF.

The chain links TRBV28 to TRBJ2-3, with D unclear. The CDR3 covers 15 residues. Per the germline V gene, CDR1 is MDHEN and CDR2 is SYDVKM. Trimming cost V 4 bases and J 1 base, with 12 bases left between them. For the CDR3, the DNA is TGTGCCAGCAGTTCCCTCTCGGTTGGCACAGATACGCAGTATTTT. Its translation is CASSSLSVGTDTQYF.

The rearrangement uses TRBV5-1 and TRBJ1-2, with 8 bases that match TRBD1. The germline V gene has CDR1 SGHRS and CDR2 YFSETQ. Trimming at V came to 0 bases and at J to 7 bases, leaving 8 bases not matched to a gene. The CDR3 totals 15 residues. For the CDR3, the DNA is TGCGCCAGCAGCTTGGACCCGACAGGGGATAGTGGCTACACCTTC. It is translated as CASSLDPTGDSGYTF.

This chain uses TRBV9 with TRBJ2-3; TRBD2 aligns across 8 bases. The germline V gene has CDR1 SGDLS and CDR2 YYNGEE. Unmatched junction bases numbered 8, after V lost 0 bases and J lost 5 bases. The CDR3 sequence is 16 residues long. CDR3 loop: CASSVGNGRAKDTQYF. In DNA form, the CDR3 reads TGTGCCAGCAGCGTAGGAAACGGGAGGGCCAAAGATACGCAGTATTTT. Full variable domain (rest looked up from reference TRBV9 and TRBJ2-3): DSGVTQTPKHLITATGQRVTLRCSPRSGDLSVYWYQQSLDQGLQFLIQYYNGEERAKGNILERFSAQQFPDLHSELNLSSLELGDSALYFCASSVGNGRAKDTQYFGPGTRLTVL.

This clone was detected once. The V call is TRBV5-3, the J call TRBJ2-6; D is possibly TRBD1 (6 bases). TRBV5-3 is labeled an ORF, and its function is uncertain. V was clipped by 1 base and J by 4 bases, with 21 bases between them. CDR3 length: 19 amino acids. CDR3 nucleotides: TGTGCCAGAAGCTTGAATCTAGGACAGCGGCTAAACGGGGCCAACGTCCTGACTTTC. Amino acids: CARSLNLGQRLNGANVLTF.

This chain connects TRBV2 to TRBJ2-3; TRBD2 matches at 7 bases. V was clipped by 4 bases and J by 1 base; unmatched bases: 2. The germline V gene has CDR1 SNHLY and CDR2 FYNNEI. The CDR3 has 14 amino acids. Written as DNA, the CDR3 is TGTGCCAGCAGTGTTCTAGCGGGCACAGATACGCAGTATTTT. Translated: CASSVLAGTDTQYF. Full variable domain (rest looked up from reference TRBV2 and TRBJ2-3): EPEVTQTPSHQVTQMGQEVILRCVPISNHLYFYWYRQILGQKVEFLVSFYNNEISEKSEIFDDQFSVERPDGSNFTLKIRSTKLEDSAMYFCASSVLAGTDTQYFGPGTRLTVL.

A few counts support this clone. The chain couples TRBV4-2 to TRBJ1-3, with 8 nucleotides matching TRBD1. The CDR3 contains 18 residues. With V trimmed by 2 bases and J by 4 bases, 13 bases remained unmatched. Germline V gene lookup returns CDR1 LGHNA and CDR2 YNFKEQ. The CDR3: CASSQPGQARRFGNTIYF. The CDR3 DNA is TGTGCCAGCAGCCAACCGGGACAGGCCCGCCGGTTCGGAAACACCATATATTTT.

The rearrangement links TRBV5-4 to TRBJ2-1; 10 bases are a match to TRBD1. In germline, CDR1 is SGHNT, CDR2 YYREEE (reference sequence). The CDR3 sequence is 16 residues long. V shed 1 base, J shed 7 bases, and the junction held 8 bases outside the gene matches. The CDR3 here is CASSLKIGQGVNEQFF. As DNA, the CDR3 is TGTGCCAGCAGCTTGAAAATCGGACAGGGGGTAAATGAGCAGTTCTTC.

The chain carries TRBV10-1 and TRBJ1-2; 7 nucleotides agree with TRBD1. The CDR3 sequence is 15 residues long. CDR1 is WNHNN, CDR2 SYGVQD, per germline (reference sequence). V was pared by 7 bases and J by 2 bases, with 10 bases of the junction left unmatched. The CDR3 region has the DNA TGCGCCAGCATTACAGTTCGAGGGGGCAACTATGGCTACACCTTC. Amino acid sequence: CASITVRGGNYGYTF.

The chain recombines TRBV30 with TRBJ1-6; possibly TRBD1 for D (6 bases). The germline V gene has CDR1 GTSNPN and CDR2 SVGIG (reference sequence). Trimming removed 8 bases from V and 5 bases from J, with 13 bases in between. CDR3 size: 13 residues. CDR3 loop: CARGQSDNSPLHF. Here the CDR3 DNA reads TGTGCCAGAGGACAGTCCGATAATTCACCCCTCCACTTT.